These 25 T cell receptor beta chains came from one sample sequenced in a study of post-analysis software for immune sequencing data. The study's findings and limits: Higher frequency in patients than in controls was seen for several TRBV segments, with TRBV5-6, TRBV5-1 and TRBV20-1 among them.

TCR beta libraries were prepared from cDNA with unique molecular identifiers. One entry per CDR3 protein results from TCRdb running MiXCR on the PCR reads. The repertoire holds about 540,000 distinct CDR3 sequences, with 30% to 40% as singletons. No antigen is known for these receptors. The material sequenced was blood. The source is a girl aged 2-17 years with multiple sclerosis.

The V and J genes are TRBV9 and TRBJ2-3; the match to TRBD2 covers 9 bases. Germline V gene lookup returns CDR1 SGDLS and CDR2 YYNGEE. CDR3 size: 15 residues. V lost 0 bases to trimming and J lost 6 bases; unmatched junction nucleotides: 5. The CDR3, as DNA: TGTGCCAGCAGCGTAGGAGCGGGGGGTCCGGATACGCAGTATTTT. Residues: CASSVGAGGPDTQYF.

This clonotype was observed many times. This chain links TRBV20-1 with TRBJ2-7; D possibly corresponds to TRBD1 (5 bases). Trimming removed 3 bases at V and 3 bases at J, with 18 bases between. This CDR3 has 15 amino acids. From germline, CDR1 is DFQATT and CDR2 SNEGSKA (reference sequence). CDR3: CSARAAERGYYEQYF. The CDR3 nucleotides are TGCAGTGCTAGGGCCGCGGAAAGGGGCTACTACGAGCAGTACTTC.

The V and J genes are TRBV6-1 and TRBJ2-5, with D perhaps matching TRBD2 (6 bases). This CDR3 has 14 residues. The germline V gene encodes CDR1 MNHNS and CDR2 SASEGT. Trimming removed 2 bases at V and 5 bases at J, with 12 bases between. CDR3 sequence reads: CASSEKGGWETQYF. The DNA for the CDR3 is TGTGCCAGCAGTGAAAAGGGAGGATGGGAGACCCAGTACTTC.

Notes on this clonotype: This CDR3 is missing its conserved last phenylalanine or tryptophan, likely due to a read error. CDR3 nucleotides: TGCAGTGCTAACAAAGGGGATACTGAGACCCAGTACGTC. This gives the protein CSANKGDTETQYV. J is TRBJ2-5 and V is TRBV20-1, with TRBD1 as a possible D gene (5 bases). The CDR3 loop spans 13 amino acids. The V and J ends lost 4 bases and 5 bases respectively, with 14 bases between them. CDR1 is DFQATT, CDR2 SNEGSKA, per germline (reference sequence).

There are a few counts of this clonotype. The CDR3 DNA reads TGTGCCAGCGGAGGACAGGGGGTCTACGAGCAGTACTTC. This encodes CASGGQGVYEQYF. The chain carries TRBV12-3 or TRBV12-4 and TRBJ2-7, with TRBD1 identical over 10 bases. V dropped 8 bases and J dropped 3; count of bases not matched to a gene: 4. The CDR3 is made up of 13 amino acids.

This clonotype was found once. The J gene is TRBJ1-1, the V gene TRBV29-1; D not resolved. The V and J ends lost 6 bases and 4 bases respectively, with 12 bases between them. The germline CDR1 and CDR2 sequences are SQVTM and ANQGSEA. This CDR3 is built from 12 residues. Here the CDR3 reads CSVPGESTEAFF. DNA of the CDR3: TGCAGCGTACCTGGTGAGTCCACTGAAGCTTTCTTT.

J is TRBJ1-1 and V is TRBV9; TRBD1 matches 7 bases. The germline V gene encodes CDR1 SGDLS and CDR2 YYNGEE. The CDR3 has 14 residues. With 3 bases clipped from V and 4 bases from J, the junction kept 6 bases outside the gene matches. CDR3 in amino acids: CASSADRASTEAFF. As DNA, the CDR3 is TGTGCCAGCAGCGCCGACAGGGCGTCCACTGAAGCTTTCTTT.

The chain couples TRBV19 to TRBJ1-2, with D hard to call. With 0 bases removed from V and 0 bases from J, the gap between germline ends came to 11 bases. The CDR3 has 16 residues. The germline V gene has CDR1 LNHDA and CDR2 SQIVND (reference sequence). This CDR3 is CASSIEGRRANYGYTF. As DNA, the CDR3 is TGTGCCAGTAGTATAGAAGGCCGGCGAGCTAACTATGGCTACACCTTC.

This clonotype was recorded a few times. This chain connects TRBV6-6 to TRBJ2-1, with a possible D match to TRBD2 (7 bases). Germline V gives CDR1 MNHNY, CDR2 SVGAGI (reference sequence). The CDR3 has 16 residues. V gave up 1 base and J gave up 4 bases, with 14 bases separating them. CDR3 coding DNA: TGTGCCAGCAGTTACTGGGTCGGGGGGCAATACAATGAGCAGTTCTTC. Protein: CASSYWVGGQYNEQFF.

The chain employs TRBV6-5 and TRBJ1-4; TRBD1 might be the D (6 bases). The V and J ends lost 6 bases and 6 bases respectively, with 11 bases between them. Germline assignment: CDR1 MNHEY and CDR2 SVGAGI. This CDR3 has 13 amino acids. This chain's CDR3 is CASSWGAHEKLFF. In DNA form, the CDR3 reads TGTGCCAGCAGCTGGGGGGCACATGAAAAACTGTTTTTT.

This clonotype was detected a few times. The chain uses TRBV7-2 and TRBJ1-6; tentative D call: TRBD1 (6 bases). V gave up 5 bases and J gave up 0 bases, with 11 bases separating them. CDR3 length equals 16 residues. Germline loops: CDR1 SGHTA, CDR2 FQGNSA. CDR3 nucleotide sequence: TGTGCCAGCAGCGGAGGGGACAACTCCTATAATTCACCCCTCCACTTT. Protein product: CASSGGDNSYNSPLHF.

CDR3 protein: CASSPPLAAITDTQYF. The CDR3 region has the DNA TGTGCCAGCAGTCCCCCCCTAGCGGCAATCACAGATACGCAGTATTTT. The gene calls are TRBV28 and TRBJ2-3; TRBD2 matches at 7 bases. The V segment lost 5 bases and the J segment 2 bases; nucleotides outside the gene matches: 10. The CDR3 has 16 amino acids. Germline CDR1 reads MDHEN; CDR2 reads SYDVKM. Full variable domain (outside the CDR3, taken from reference TRBV28 and TRBJ2-3): DVKVTQSSRYLVKRTGEKVFLECVQDMDHENMFWYRQDPGLGLRLIYFSYDVKMKEKGDIPEGYSVSREKKERFSLILESASTNQTSMYLCASSPPLAAITDTQYFGPGTRLTVL.

This clonotype appeared a few times. V usage is TRBV9 and J usage is TRBJ1-4; 8 nucleotides align to TRBD1. Germline V lookup: CDR1 SGDLS, CDR2 YYNGEE. The CDR3 spans 14 residues. The trim removed 2 bases at V and 5 bases at J, leaving 2 bases unmatched. CDR3 sequence (DNA): TGTGCCAGCAGCGTCGACAGGGGAAATGAAAAACTGTTTTTT. Residues: CASSVDRGNEKLFF.

The genes are TRBV12-3 or TRBV12-4 and TRBJ1-5; perhaps TRBD1 as D (6 bases). Trimming took off 5 bases at V and 4 bases at J, with 15 bases between the two ends. This CDR3 is built from 15 residues. DNA for the CDR3: TGTGCCAGCAGTCCCAACAGGGCTGGAAATCAGCCCCAGCATTTT. It yields the protein CASSPNRAGNQPQHF.

This clonotype was detected a few times. The gene calls are TRBV9 and TRBJ2-7; TRBD2 agrees at 11 bases. V lost 2 bases and J lost 6; bases outside the gene matches: 7. CDR1 is SGDLS and CDR2 is YYNGEE in the germline V gene. This CDR3 comprises 15 residues. In DNA, the CDR3 is TGTGCCAGCAGCGTGGCTGGACTAGCGGGCGCCGAGCAGTACTTC. Translated: CASSVAGLAGAEQYF.

This clonotype was detected only a few times. This chain uses TRBV5-1 with TRBJ2-1; TRBD2 agrees at 7 bases. The CDR3 sequence is 15 residues long. Trimming removed 0 bases from V and 9 bases from J; junction bases left unmatched: 9. CDR1 and CDR2 from the germline V gene are SGHRS and YFSETQ. CDR3 bases: TGCGCCAGCAGCTTGGAGGGCGGGGGTCCCAGTGAGCAGTTCTTC. It specifies CASSLEGGGPSEQFF. Full variable domain (outside the CDR3, taken from reference TRBV5-1 and TRBJ2-1): KAGVTQTPRYLIKTRGQQVTLSCSPISGHRSVSWYQQTPGQGLQFLFEYFSETQRNKGNFPGRFSGRQFSNSRSEMNVSTLELGDSALYLCASSLEGGGPSEQFFGPGTRLTVL.

This clonotype was detected only a few times. The chain carries TRBV20-1 and TRBJ1-6; D gene ambiguous. The CDR3 covers 13 residues. Germline CDR1 DFQATT, CDR2 SNEGSKA (reference sequence). V dropped 4 bases and J dropped 3 bases, with 7 bases sitting between them. The CDR3 reads CSATQDYNSPLHF. CDR3 DNA: TGCAGTGCTACCCAGGACTATAATTCACCCCTCCACTTT.

The J gene is TRBJ1-2, the V gene TRBV5-1; D is uncertain. Per the germline V gene, CDR1 is SGHRS and CDR2 is YFSETQ. The CDR3 runs to 14 residues. V lost 1 base to trimming and J lost 4 bases, with 11 bases between them. The CDR3 coding sequence is TGCGCCAGCAGCTTGCTCAATAGGATCTATGGCTACACCTTC. Protein product: CASSLLNRIYGYTF.

The sample holds one count of this clonotype. Since no conserved phenylalanine or tryptophan closes the CDR3, a read error is the likely cause. The rearrangement joins TRBV7-9 to TRBJ1-2; perhaps TRBD1 as D (6 bases). The germline gives CDR1 SEHNR, CDR2 FQNEAQ (reference sequence). V lost 5 bases, J lost 5 bases, and 15 bases lay in between. CDR3 length: 14 residues. In DNA form, the CDR3 reads TGTGCCAGCAGCCCACGACGCCAGGGGTATGGCTACACCGTC. Amino acid sequence: CASSPRRQGYGYTV.

The V gene is TRBV5-6, the J gene TRBJ2-3; D assignment may be TRBD1 or TRBD2 (5 bases each). Germline CDR1 and CDR2: SGHDT and YYEEEE. V lost 4 bases, J lost 0 bases, and 18 bases lay in between. The CDR3 has 17 residues. CDR3 residues: CASSRPTGLSSTDTQYF. DNA of the CDR3: TGTGCCAGCAGCCGACCGACGGGGCTATCTAGCACAGATACGCAGTATTTT.

This chain links TRBV3-1 with TRBJ1-2, with D tentatively TRBD1 (6 bases). Germline CDR1 is LGHDT and CDR2 is YNNKEL (reference sequence). V lost 0 bases and J 4 bases, leaving 9 bases between the germline ends. The CDR3 has 14 residues. The CDR3 reads CASSQDQGRYGYTF. The CDR3 DNA sequence: TGTGCCAGCAGCCAAGATCAGGGGCGCTATGGCTACACCTTC.

The V gene is TRBV3-1, the J gene TRBJ2-7, with a possible D match to TRBD1 (5 bases). The CDR3 spans 14 residues. Germline V gene data show CDR1 as LGHDT and CDR2 as YNNKEL (reference sequence). V lost 3 bases to trimming and J lost 1 base, with 10 bases between them. The CDR3: CASSQDAGSYEQYF. For the CDR3, the DNA is TGTGCCAGCAGCCAGGACGCAGGGTCCTACGAGCAGTACTTC.

This clonotype has just a few counts. This sequence joins TRBV20-1 and TRBJ2-5; D perhaps matches TRBD1 (6 bases). The J call may be mistaken, given a closer DNA end match to TRBJ2-7. CDR1 and CDR2 from the germline V gene are DFQATT and SNEGSKA (reference sequence). The CDR3 covers 14 residues. CDR3 sequence: CSTTEGTKTYEQYF. The CDR3 DNA follows: TGCAGTACAACAGAGGGGACAAAAACATACGAGCAGTACTTC.

The chain links TRBV11-3 to TRBJ2-2, with D perhaps TRBD2 (5 bases). The germline V and J ends were trimmed by 5 bases and 1 base, with 5 bases remaining between them. The germline gives CDR1 SGHNT, CDR2 YENEEA. The length of the CDR3 is 13 residues. The CDR3 spells CASSGRNTGELFF. The DNA for the CDR3 is TGTGCCAGCAGCGGGAGGAACACCGGGGAGCTGTTTTTT.

The gene calls are TRBV10-3 and TRBJ2-7, with D possibly TRBD1 on 6 matching bases. V lost 10 bases and J lost 6, with 16 bases in between. Germline values: CDR1 ENHRY, CDR2 SYGVKD. The CDR3 loop spans 12 amino acids. CDR3 sequence (DNA): TGTGCCACAGGGCCTGCGACAGGCGAGCAGTACTTC. This codes for CATGPATGEQYF.